This T cell receptor beta chain was identified in a study of radiation and T cells in renal cell carcinoma. Study-wide points: From baseline, blood top tumor clonotypes peaked at 2 weeks post-radiation.

In regard to this clone: Its antigen is currently unknown.

The time point denotes: baseline pretreatment blood. Documented treatment: 15 Gy SBRT to primary tumor, nephrectomy 4 weeks later. After SBRT, blood was collected at 2 and 4 weeks, plus baseline. Clones were read by immunoSEQ multiplex PCR, and TCRdb kept only the in-frame ones, dropping some. The sample shows about 59,000 clones, 65% to 80% of them seen only once. V dropped 3 bases and J dropped 6; count of bases not matched to a gene: 5. Germline V gene sequence: CDR1 LNHDA, CDR2 SQIVND (reference sequence). The CDR3 has 15 amino acids. This sequence was found in a man between 60 and 70 years old with renal cell carcinoma. Material: blood, obtained from a patient whose treatment included radiotherapy and nephrectomy. The chain has TRBV19 and TRBJ1-4; 9 nucleotides match TRBD1. CDR3: CASSMWRTGDEKLFF. DNA for the CDR3: TGTGCCAGTAGTATGTGGCGGACAGGGGATGAAAAACTGTTTTTT.